Presented here are 25 T cell receptor beta chains from one specimen sequenced in a study of cytomegalovirus exposure and HLA in healthy donors. Primers for the PCR totalled 60 Vbeta and 13 Jbeta. Clones were sequenced by immunoSEQ multiplex PCR, and TCRdb holds only the in-frame ones, with some missing. The sample holds more than 150,000 clones, about 83% seen once. The source material was PBMCs. Receptors were obtained from a woman aged 25 to 39 in good health and CMV-seropositive.

The rearrangement joins TRBV4-1 to TRBJ2-7; D might be TRBD2 (6 bases). Germline CDR1 and CDR2: MGHRA and YSYEKL. Trimming took off 1 base at V and 0 bases at J, with 13 bases between the two ends. The CDR3 extends over 16 amino acids. In DNA, the CDR3 is TGCGCCAGCAGCCAAGGCCCGGCGGGGAGCTCCTACGAGCAGTACTTC. It codes for CASSQGPAGSSYEQYF.

The chain joins TRBV29-1 to TRBJ2-5, with 9 bases fitting TRBD1. CDR1 and CDR2 (germline): SQVTM, ANQGSEA. The length of the CDR3 is 18 residues. J was trimmed by 4 bases and V by 5 bases; bases with no gene match: 20. CDR3 DNA sequence: TGCAGCGTTTCACGAGGACAGGGGAGCCCGAATGTTGGAGAGACCCAGTACTTC. Its protein is CSVSRGQGSPNVGETQYF.

The genes are TRBV4-2 and TRBJ2-1, with a tentative D call TRBD1 (5 bases). Trimming took off 1 base at V and 0 bases at J, with 10 bases between the two ends. This CDR3 has 16 residues. The germline gives CDR1 LGHNA, CDR2 YNFKEQ. This CDR3 is CASSQGPGASYNEQFF. The CDR3 DNA is TGTGCCAGCAGCCAAGGTCCTGGGGCCTCCTACAATGAGCAGTTCTTC.

This sequence joins TRBV28 and TRBJ1-2; a possible D gene is TRBD1 (6 bases). The V end was cut by 5 bases, the J end by 6 bases, with 10 bases between. Per the germline V gene, CDR1 is MDHEN and CDR2 is SYDVKM. CDR3 size: 12 residues. The CDR3 spells CASSTGTDGYTF. The CDR3 nucleotides read TGTGCCAGCAGTACAGGGACGGATGGCTACACCTTC.

The chain couples TRBV19 to TRBJ2-3; a weak D match, TRBD2 (6 bases). Deletions cut 6 bases from V and 1 base from J, with 14 bases between. The CDR3 length is 15 residues. Germline loops: CDR1 LNHDA, CDR2 SQIVND (reference sequence). CDR3 amino acids: CASRNSGRGTDTQYF. CDR3 sequence (DNA): TGTGCCAGTAGGAATTCCGGGAGAGGCACAGATACGCAGTATTTT.

The gene calls are TRBV6-6 and TRBJ1-1, with unresolved D. Germline-derived CDR1 and CDR2 are MNHNY and SVGAGI (reference sequence). The CDR3 length is 14 residues. The ends were cut back, 4 bases at V and 5 bases at J, with 14 bases in the middle. Written as DNA, the CDR3 is TGTGCCAGCAGTTTAACGTACAGTGTTACTGAAGCTTTCTTT. Translated: CASSLTYSVTEAFF.

The chain uses TRBV10-3 and TRBJ1-1; D unresolved. The CDR3 is 12 residues long. Germline CDR1 and CDR2: ENHRY and SYGVKD. V lost 3 bases and J 5 bases, leaving 7 bases between the germline ends. Written as DNA, the CDR3 is TGTGCCATCAGTGATTTGAGGACTGAAGCTTTCTTT. Translated: CAISDLRTEAFF.

The chain carries TRBV6-5 and TRBJ1-6; D call uncertain. Germline CDR1 is MNHEY and CDR2 is SVGAGI. The V and J ends lost 6 bases and 7 bases respectively, with 16 bases between them. This CDR3 spans 15 amino acids. This CDR3 is CASSTDPGGNSPLHF. The CDR3, as DNA: TGTGCCAGCAGCACCGACCCCGGAGGAAATTCACCCCTCCACTTT.

V usage is TRBV7-9 and J usage is TRBJ2-1; D uncertain. The CDR3 has 11 residues. In germline, CDR1 is SEHNR, CDR2 FQNEAQ (reference sequence). Trimming stripped 8 bases from V and 6 bases from J, with 8 bases between. In nucleotides, the CDR3 is TGTGCCAGCGAAGCGACCAATGAGCAGTTCTTC. Its protein is CASEATNEQFF. Full variable domain (missing parts from reference TRBV7-9 and TRBJ2-1): DTGVSQNPRHKITKRGQNVTFRCDPISEHNRLYWYRQTLGQGPEFLTYFQNEAQLEKSRLLSDRFSAERPKGSFSTLEIQRTEQGDSAMYLCASEATNEQFFGPGTRLTVL.

The rearrangement links TRBV5-8 to TRBJ2-3, with 7 bases fitting TRBD2. Trimming cost V 2 bases and J 4 bases; bases outside gene matches: 10. CDR3 size: 16 residues. Germline V gene data show CDR1 as SGHTS and CDR2 as YDEGEE. The CDR3 region is CASSFGSSGIADTQYF. The CDR3 DNA follows: TGTGCCAGCAGCTTCGGTTCTAGCGGAATCGCAGATACGCAGTATTTT. The whole variable domain, filled in from reference TRBV5-8 and TRBJ2-3, reads EAGVTQSPTHLIKTRGQQATLRCSPISGHTSVYWYQQALGLGLQFLLWYDEGEERNRGNFPPRFSGRQFPNYSSELNVNALELEDSALYLCASSFGSSGIADTQYFGPGTRLTVL.

This clone showed up just a few times. The chain combines TRBV6-6 with TRBJ2-7, with D possibly matching TRBD1 (6 bases). The CDR3 is 11 residues long. Germline values: CDR1 MNHNY, CDR2 SVGAGI (reference sequence). V shed 8 bases and J shed 6 bases, with 11 bases lying between them. CDR3 sequence: CASSTGSEQYF. For the CDR3, the DNA is TGTGCCAGCTCCACAGGGTCCGAGCAGTACTTC.

The chain combines TRBV5-6 with TRBJ2-1, with 8 bases matching TRBD2. Germline CDR1 is SGHDT and CDR2 is YYEEEE. Trimming at V came to 3 bases and at J to 7 bases, leaving 9 bases not matched to a gene. The CDR3 is 15 amino acids. The CDR3: CASSSPGLGKNEQFF. The DNA for the CDR3 is TGTGCCAGCAGCTCGCCGGGACTAGGTAAAAATGAGCAGTTCTTC. The entire variable domain, with the rest obtained from reference TRBV5-6 and TRBJ2-1, is as follows: DAGVTQSPTHLIKTRGQQVTLRCSPKSGHDTVSWYQQALGQGPQFIFQYYEEEERQRGNFPDRFSGHQFPNYSSELNVNALLLGDSALYLCASSSPGLGKNEQFFGPGTRLTVL.

This clone was seen a single time. V gene TRBV7-2 combines with J gene TRBJ2-3; no definite D call. This CDR3 is built from 11 residues. Germline V gene lookup returns CDR1 SGHTA and CDR2 FQGNSA. The germline V and J ends were trimmed by 7 bases and 4 bases, with 6 bases remaining between them. The CDR3 bases are TGTGCCAGCACCCGAGCAGATACGCAGTATTTT. Its translation is CASTRADTQYF.

This chain connects TRBV6-1 to TRBJ1-2; D perhaps matches TRBD1 (5 bases). The germline V gene encodes CDR1 MNHNS and CDR2 SASEGT. The CDR3 is 15 residues long. V gave up 1 base and J gave up 4 bases, with 13 bases separating them. The CDR3 loop is CASSEGPDRIYGYTF. As DNA, the CDR3 is TGTGCCAGCAGTGAAGGACCTGACAGAATCTATGGCTACACCTTC.

The chain links TRBV19 to TRBJ2-1; maybe TRBD2 (6 bases). Germline V gene sequence: CDR1 LNHDA, CDR2 SQIVND (reference sequence). V lost 9 bases and J lost 1, with 13 bases in between. The CDR3 contains 14 residues. The CDR3: CASASATSYNEQFF. Here the CDR3 DNA reads TGTGCCAGCGCTAGCGCTACATCCTACAATGAGCAGTTCTTC.

The V call is TRBV28, the J call TRBJ1-2; D is undetermined. Looked up from germline, CDR1 is MDHEN and CDR2 is SYDVKM. The CDR3 runs to 11 residues. V lost 2 bases, J lost 7 bases, and 5 bases lay in between. In DNA, the CDR3 is TGTGCCAGCAGTTTAAAACTTGGCTACACCTTC. Protein: CASSLKLGYTF.

The chain combines TRBV13 with TRBJ2-1; D is undetermined. The germline CDR1 and CDR2 sequences are PRHDT and FYEKMQ (reference sequence). V was pared by 0 bases and J by 4 bases, with 10 bases between. This CDR3 is built from 15 residues. The CDR3 bases are TGTGCCAGCAGCTTAGGTGAGCGCCCGTACAATGAGCAGTTCTTC. It specifies CASSLGERPYNEQFF.

V is TRBV9 and J is TRBJ2-3, with 7 bases lining up with TRBD1. The germline V gene has CDR1 SGDLS and CDR2 YYNGEE. The V segment lost 4 bases and the J segment 0 bases; nucleotides outside the gene matches: 14. The CDR3 length is 18 residues. The CDR3 DNA sequence: TGTGCCAGCAGCTTACAGGGGACCCCCGGTTATAGCACAGATACGCAGTATTTT. Translated: CASSLQGTPGYSTDTQYF.

This clone was found a few times. V gene TRBV4-1 combines with J gene TRBJ1-1; 7 bases are a match to TRBD1. There are 14 residues in the CDR3. Looked up from germline, CDR1 is MGHRA and CDR2 is YSYEKL. V shed 3 bases, J shed 3 bases, and the junction held 4 bases outside the gene matches. DNA of the CDR3: TGCGCCAGCAGCCATCACACAGGGGACACTGAAGCTTTCTTT. Translation gives CASSHHTGDTEAFF.

V is TRBV2 and J is TRBJ2-1, with 10 bases identical to TRBD2. V trimming: 7 bases; J trimming: 0 bases; junction bases outside the gene matches: 3. CDR3 length: 15 amino acids. Germline CDR1 is SNHLY and CDR2 is FYNNEI. The CDR3 reads CASISSGGSYNEQFF. The CDR3 nucleotides are TGTGCCAGCATCTCTAGCGGGGGCTCCTACAATGAGCAGTTCTTC. Full variable domain (rest looked up from reference TRBV2 and TRBJ2-1): EPEVTQTPSHQVTQMGQEVILRCVPISNHLYFYWYRQILGQKVEFLVSFYNNEISEKSEIFDDQFSVERPDGSNFTLKIRSTKLEDSAMYFCASISSGGSYNEQFFGPGTRLTVL.

V usage is TRBV7-3 and J usage is TRBJ1-5, with 7 bases aligning to TRBD1. The CDR3 has 22 amino acids. The trim removed 10 bases at V and 0 bases at J, leaving 30 bases unmatched. In germline, CDR1 is SGHTA, CDR2 FQGTGA. CDR3 in DNA: TGTGCCAACCCCCCGACCAATACGGGACAGACTACCTTTAGTTATAGCAATCAGCCCCAGCATTTT. This translates into CANPPTNTGQTTFSYSNQPQHF.

The chain links TRBV6-4 to TRBJ2-1; no clear D gene. CDR1 is MRHNA and CDR2 is SNTAGT in the germline V gene. V was shortened by 0 bases and J by 2 bases, with 14 bases between the two germline ends. The CDR3 totals 17 residues. CDR3 in amino acids: CASSDSIQLSTYNEQFF. DNA for the CDR3: TGTGCCAGCAGTGACTCGATACAGCTGAGTACCTACAATGAGCAGTTCTTC.

The chain combines TRBV6-6 with TRBJ1-1; no definite D call. V was cut by 2 bases and J by 3 bases, with 10 bases left in between. This CDR3 is 14 amino acids long. Looked up from germline, CDR1 is MNHNY and CDR2 is SVGAGI (reference sequence). The chain's CDR3 is CASSYVVRDTEAFF. In DNA form, the CDR3 reads TGTGCCAGCAGTTACGTGGTACGGGACACTGAAGCTTTCTTT.

The chain uses TRBV4-1 and TRBJ2-5; 8 bases agree with TRBD2. The DNA end lines up better with TRBJ2-7; the J call may be wrong. There are 15 residues in the CDR3. Germline CDR1 is MGHRA and CDR2 is YSYEKL. CDR3 in DNA: TGCGCCAGCAGCCAAAATGCGGGGGGAGCCTACGAGCAGTACTTC. Translating gives CASSQNAGGAYEQYF.

The J gene is TRBJ2-7, the V gene TRBV19, with TRBD2 matching 13 bases. The CDR3 totals 17 residues. Germline values: CDR1 LNHDA, CDR2 SQIVND (reference sequence). With V trimmed by 4 bases and J by 3 bases, 9 bases remained unmatched. The CDR3 DNA reads as TGTGCCAGTAGTACCCTTAGGACTAGCGGGAGTAACTACGAGCAGTACTTC. Its translation: CASSTLRTSGSNYEQYF.